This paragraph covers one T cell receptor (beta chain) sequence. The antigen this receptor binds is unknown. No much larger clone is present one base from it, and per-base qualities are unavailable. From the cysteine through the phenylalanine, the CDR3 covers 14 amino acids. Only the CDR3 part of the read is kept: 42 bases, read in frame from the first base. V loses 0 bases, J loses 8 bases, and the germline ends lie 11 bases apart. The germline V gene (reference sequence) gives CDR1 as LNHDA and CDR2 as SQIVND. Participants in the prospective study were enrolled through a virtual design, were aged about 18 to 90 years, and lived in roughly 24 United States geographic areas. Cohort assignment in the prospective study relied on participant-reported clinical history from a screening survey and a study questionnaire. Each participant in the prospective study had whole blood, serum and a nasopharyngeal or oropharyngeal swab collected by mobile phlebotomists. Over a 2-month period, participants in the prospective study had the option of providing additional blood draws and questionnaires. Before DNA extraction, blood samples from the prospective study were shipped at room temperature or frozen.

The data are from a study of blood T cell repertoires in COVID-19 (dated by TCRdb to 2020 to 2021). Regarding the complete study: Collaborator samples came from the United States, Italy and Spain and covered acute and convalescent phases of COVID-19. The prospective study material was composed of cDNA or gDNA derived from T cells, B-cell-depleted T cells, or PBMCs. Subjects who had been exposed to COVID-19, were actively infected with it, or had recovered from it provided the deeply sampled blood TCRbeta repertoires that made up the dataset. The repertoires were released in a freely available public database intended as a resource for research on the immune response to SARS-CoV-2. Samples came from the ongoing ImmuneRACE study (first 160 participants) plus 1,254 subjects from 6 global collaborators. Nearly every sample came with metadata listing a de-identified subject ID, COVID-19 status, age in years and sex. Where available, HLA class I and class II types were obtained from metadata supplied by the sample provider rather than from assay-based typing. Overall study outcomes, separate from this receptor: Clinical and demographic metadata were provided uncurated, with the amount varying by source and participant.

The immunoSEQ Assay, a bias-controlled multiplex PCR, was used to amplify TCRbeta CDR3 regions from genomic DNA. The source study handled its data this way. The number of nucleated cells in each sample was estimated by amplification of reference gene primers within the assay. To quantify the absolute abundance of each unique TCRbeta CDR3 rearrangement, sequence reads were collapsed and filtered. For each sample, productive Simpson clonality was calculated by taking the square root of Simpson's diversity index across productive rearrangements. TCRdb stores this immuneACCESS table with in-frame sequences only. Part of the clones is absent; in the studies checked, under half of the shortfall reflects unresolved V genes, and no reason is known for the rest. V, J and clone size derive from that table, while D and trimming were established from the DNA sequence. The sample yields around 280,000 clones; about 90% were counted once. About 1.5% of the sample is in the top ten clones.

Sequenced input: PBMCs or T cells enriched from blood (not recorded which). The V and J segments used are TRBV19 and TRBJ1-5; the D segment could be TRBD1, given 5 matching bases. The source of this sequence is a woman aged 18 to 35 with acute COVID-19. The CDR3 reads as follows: CASSIDVGGKPQHF. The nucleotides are TGTGCCAGTAGTATAGATGTCGGGGGGAAGCCCCAGCATTTT.